What follows are 28 T cell receptor beta chains derived from one specimen sequenced in a study of T cell repertoires in cytomegalovirus infection. TCRdb analysed the reads with MiXCR anew, one entry per CDR3 protein. In the table there are a few hundred thousand distinct CDR3 sequences, roughly 15% of which are singletons. Sequenced material: PBMCs. The receptors were sampled from a human donor in good health (CMV status not recorded). Some clones in this sample may be carry-over from other donors' samples.

This rearrangement joins TRBV6-2 or TRBV6-3 to TRBJ1-5; D is ambiguous. Germline lookup yields CDR1 MNHEY and CDR2 SVGEGT. V was pared by 10 bases and J by 0 bases, with 10 bases between. The CDR3 has 13 amino acids. The CDR3 nucleotides read TGTGCCACCCAACATAGTAGCAATCAGCCCCAGCATTTT. The encoded protein is CATQHSSNQPQHF.

This clonotype has a count of ten or more. This chain joins TRBV7-2 and TRBJ1-3; D unclear. Trimming shortened V by 5 bases and J by 0 bases, and 8 bases separated the two germline ends. The CDR3 covers 14 residues. Germline-derived CDR1 and CDR2 are SGHTA and FQGNSA. DNA of the CDR3: TGTGCCAGCAGCGCGGCAGGCTCTGGAAACACCATATATTTT. Protein product: CASSAAGSGNTIYF.

This clonotype was detected many times. This sequence joins TRBV7-2 and TRBJ2-7, with 7 bases lining up with TRBD1. The germline gives CDR1 SGHTA, CDR2 FQGNSA. V lost 3 bases, J lost 2 bases, and 4 bases stayed unmatched. The CDR3 is made up of 14 amino acids. The CDR3 sequence is CASSFYRGPYEQYF. DNA of the CDR3: TGTGCCAGCAGCTTTTACAGGGGTCCCTACGAGCAGTACTTC.

Many counts were recorded for this clonotype. The CDR3 nucleotides are TGTGCCAGCAGCTGGGGCGGGGGGCTCCATGAGCAGTTCTTC. Translation gives CASSWGGGLHEQFF. V gene TRBV7-3 combines with J gene TRBJ2-1, with TRBD2 matching 8 bases. The CDR3 covers 14 residues. Germline CDR1 SGHTA, CDR2 FQGTGA. J was trimmed by 8 bases and V by 4 bases; bases with no gene match: 7.

This clonotype was observed many times. This chain joins TRBV29-1 and TRBJ2-7; 11 bases are shared with TRBD2. This CDR3 region has 14 residues. The V gene end was trimmed by 8 bases and the J gene end by 2 bases; junction bases not matched to a gene: 8. The germline V gene has CDR1 SQVTM and CDR2 ANQGSEA. CDR3 bases: TGCAGCTTCTCCGGGACTAGCGGTACCTACGAGCAGTACTTC. This gives the protein CSFSGTSGTYEQYF.

The chain is built from TRBV20-1 and TRBJ1-4; maybe TRBD1 (5 bases). In germline, CDR1 is DFQATT, CDR2 SNEGSKA (reference sequence). Trimming took 0 bases from V and 5 from J, leaving 16 bases between them. This CDR3 contains 16 residues. In DNA, the CDR3 is TGCAGTGCTAGAGACCAAAGGAGGGGTCTCAATGAAAAACTGTTTTTT. Amino acid sequence: CSARDQRRGLNEKLFF.

This clonotype was observed at least ten times. This sequence joins TRBV7-2 and TRBJ2-1, with a weak D call TRBD2 (6 bases). The germline CDR1 and CDR2 sequences are SGHTA and FQGNSA. The CDR3 loop spans 13 amino acids. Trimming removed 4 bases from V and 4 bases from J, with 8 bases in between. Written as DNA, the CDR3 is TGTGCCAGCAGCTCGACTAGATACAATGAGCAGTTCTTC. Its protein product is CASSSTRYNEQFF.

V and J are TRBV20-1 and TRBJ1-1; 7 bases line up with TRBD1. The CDR3 has 13 residues. CDR1 is DFQATT and CDR2 is SNEGSKA in the germline V gene (reference sequence). V shed 3 bases, J shed 5 bases, and the junction held 6 bases outside the gene matches. The CDR3, as DNA: TGCAGTGCTAGCAGACAGGGAAGGACTGAAGCTTTCTTT. Translation gives CSASRQGRTEAFF.

This clonotype was recorded at least ten times. The chain couples TRBV7-2 to TRBJ1-1, with a tentative D call TRBD1 (5 bases). CDR1 SGHTA and CDR2 FQGNSA come from the germline V gene. The CDR3 consists of 11 residues. Trimming pared 11 bases from V and 7 bases from J, leaving 14 bases between. The CDR3 is CASARDSEAFF. As DNA, the CDR3 is TGTGCCTCCGCCCGAGACAGTGAAGCTTTCTTT.

This clonotype was recorded at least ten times. The gene calls are TRBV7-2 and TRBJ1-5, with TRBD1 matching over 8 bases. CDR3 length: 16 amino acids. V was pared by 5 bases and J by 6 bases, with 12 bases of the junction left unmatched. Germline lookup yields CDR1 SGHTA and CDR2 FQGNSA. The CDR3 region is CASSPLPTGAGQPQHF. The CDR3 region has the DNA TGTGCCAGCAGCCCCTTACCGACAGGGGCGGGTCAGCCCCAGCATTTT.

This clonotype was observed at least ten times. The chain is built from TRBV7-3 and TRBJ2-3; D might be TRBD2 (6 bases). V gave up 0 bases and J gave up 1 base, with 11 bases separating them. Germline assignment: CDR1 SGHTA and CDR2 FQGTGA. The length of the CDR3 is 16 residues. The CDR3 sequence: CASSLTPGVRTDTQYF. CDR3 bases: TGTGCCAGCAGCTTAACCCCGGGAGTCCGCACAGATACGCAGTATTTT.

The rearrangement joins TRBV25-1 to TRBJ1-2, with D perhaps TRBD1 (6 bases). CDR3 length: 16 amino acids. With 3 bases removed from V and 4 bases from J, the gap between germline ends came to 18 bases. Per germline, CDR1 MGHDK and CDR2 SYGVNS. The CDR3: CASSDFGTGNFYGYTF. Written as DNA, the CDR3 is TGTGCCAGCAGTGATTTCGGAACAGGGAACTTCTATGGCTACACCTTC.

V is TRBV6-2 or TRBV6-3 and J is TRBJ1-5; unclear D gene. CDR3 size: 12 residues. Germline V gene sequence: CDR1 MNHEY, CDR2 SVGEGT. V lost 2 bases and J 9 bases, leaving 8 bases between the germline ends. CDR3 sequence: CASSYSALPQHF. Written as DNA, the CDR3 is TGTGCCAGCAGTTACAGCGCTTTGCCCCAGCATTTT.

The chain joins TRBV14 to TRBJ1-2; possible D gene TRBD1, 5 bases. The CDR3 has 15 residues. The germline V gene has CDR1 SGHDN and CDR2 FVKESK. Deletions cut 4 bases from V and 4 bases from J, with 16 bases between. The CDR3 loop reads CASSLLAGTGYGYTF. CDR3 nucleotides: TGTGCCAGCAGCCTCCTCGCCGGGACCGGCTATGGCTACACCTTC.

This clonotype has just a few counts. The V gene is TRBV28, the J gene TRBJ2-1; 10 bases agree with TRBD1. CDR3 length: 15 amino acids. V gave up 6 bases and J gave up 6 bases; unmatched junction bases: 8. Germline CDR1 and CDR2: MDHEN and SYDVKM. Here the CDR3 DNA reads TGTGCCAGCAGCCAGGGACAGGGGCGATTCAATGAGCAGTTCTTC. Amino acid sequence: CASSQGQGRFNEQFF.

This clonotype was detected many times. This chain connects TRBV20-1 to TRBJ2-1; TRBD2 agrees at 12 bases. With 1 base clipped from V and 10 bases from J, the junction kept 5 bases outside the gene matches. The CDR3 extends over 14 amino acids. Germline CDR1 and CDR2: DFQATT and SNEGSKA (reference sequence). Here the CDR3 DNA reads TGCAGTGCTAGAGTTGGAGGACTAGCGGGAGAGCAGTTCTTC. Protein: CSARVGGLAGEQFF.

The chain links TRBV10-3 to TRBJ2-1, with 9 bases lining up with TRBD2. V was clipped by 7 bases and J by 7 bases; unmatched bases: 8. The CDR3 loop spans 14 amino acids. The V gene's germline CDR1 is ENHRY and CDR2 SYGVKD. CDR3 DNA sequence: TGTGCCATCAAGGGCGGGGGGGAAGGAAATGAGCAGTTCTTC. It yields the protein CAIKGGGEGNEQFF.

J is TRBJ2-1 and V is TRBV20-1; 16 bases are a match to TRBD2. Germline V CDR1 and CDR2: DFQATT, SNEGSKA (reference sequence). The CDR3 covers 19 residues. Unmatched junction bases numbered 7, after V lost 1 base and J lost 1 base. CDR3: CSARAGTSGRGLSYNEQFF. The CDR3 DNA reads TGCAGTGCTAGAGCCGGGACTAGCGGGAGGGGATTATCCTACAATGAGCAGTTCTTC.

V usage is TRBV2 and J usage is TRBJ2-5, with 11 positions matching TRBD2. The germline V gene has CDR1 SNHLY and CDR2 FYNNEI. V was clipped by 7 bases and J by 4 bases; unmatched bases: 8. The CDR3 runs to 15 residues. The chain's CDR3 is CASKSRLAGRETQYF. For the CDR3, the DNA is TGTGCCAGCAAAAGTAGACTAGCGGGGCGAGAGACCCAGTACTTC.

V and J are TRBV12-5 and TRBJ1-5; possibly TRBD1 for D (6 bases). Trimming stripped 2 bases from V and 6 bases from J, with 11 bases between. CDR1 and CDR2 (germline): LGHNT, FRNRAP. The CDR3 sequence is 14 residues long. The CDR3 protein is CASGLTGAAQPQHF. The CDR3, as DNA: TGTGCTAGTGGTTTGACGGGGGCGGCTCAGCCCCAGCATTTT. Together with reference TRBV12-5 and TRBJ1-5, the CDR3 gives the full variable domain: DARVTQTPRHKVTEMGQEVTMRCQPILGHNTVFWYRQTMMQGLELLAYFRNRAPLDDSGMPKDRFSAEMPDATLATLKIQPSEPRDSAVYFCASGLTGAAQPQHFGDGTRLSIL.

The chain links TRBV29-1 to TRBJ2-5; D is possibly TRBD1 (6 bases). Trimming shortened V by 3 bases and J by 5 bases, and 19 bases separated the two germline ends. Germline V lookup: CDR1 SQVTM, CDR2 ANQGSEA. The CDR3 is 15 residues long. The CDR3 DNA reads TGCAGCGTTGATGGTTTTGGTCAGGGGCCCGAGACCCAGTACTTC. Translated, it gives CSVDGFGQGPETQYF.

The V call is TRBV28, the J call TRBJ2-7, with a weak D call TRBD2 (5 bases). Trimming pared 6 bases from V and 6 bases from J, leaving 18 bases between. The CDR3 runs to 14 residues. Germline V lookup: CDR1 MDHEN, CDR2 SYDVKM. CDR3 sequence (DNA): TGTGCCAGCAGCTACATGGAACGACTACGCGAGCAGTACTTC. It encodes CASSYMERLREQYF. The entire variable domain, with the rest obtained from reference TRBV28 and TRBJ2-7, is as follows: DVKVTQSSRYLVKRTGEKVFLECVQDMDHENMFWYRQDPGLGLRLIYFSYDVKMKEKGDIPEGYSVSREKKERFSLILESASTNQTSMYLCASSYMERLREQYFGPGTRLTVT.

The chain uses TRBV18 and TRBJ2-5; the match to TRBD2 covers 9 bases. This CDR3 has 16 amino acids. Germline CDR1 KGHSH, CDR2 LQKENI. V shed 2 bases, J shed 10 bases, and the junction held 14 bases outside the gene matches. Written as DNA, the CDR3 is TGTGCCAGCTCACCAACCAGCGGGAGGCGACGGAGAGACCAGTACTTC. Translating gives CASSPTSGRRRRDQYF.

This clonotype has just a few counts. The chain has TRBV4-1 and TRBJ2-3; TRBD1 might be the D (6 bases). V was clipped by 3 bases and J by 2 bases, with 18 bases between them. Germline CDR1 reads MGHRA; CDR2 reads YSYEKL. The CDR3 extends over 17 amino acids. CDR3 sequence (DNA): TGCGCCAGCAGCCAGCCGGGGTTTGAGGGACACACAGATACGCAGTATTTT. It translates to CASSQPGFEGHTDTQYF.

The chain links TRBV11-2 to TRBJ1-1; no clear D gene. The length of the CDR3 is 15 residues. Trimming removed 5 bases at V and 4 bases at J, with 17 bases between. The germline V gene encodes CDR1 SGHAT and CDR2 FQNNGV. CDR3 DNA: TGTGCCAGCAGCCCCCGGAACCGTTCGTCCACTGAAGCTTTCTTT. It translates to CASSPRNRSSTEAFF. Full variable domain (rest looked up from reference TRBV11-2 and TRBJ1-1): EAGVAQSPRYKIIEKRQSVAFWCNPISGHATLYWYQQILGQGPKLLIQFQNNGVVDDSQLPKDRFSAERLKGVDSTLKIQPAKLEDSAVYLCASSPRNRSSTEAFFGQGTRLTVV.

This clonotype occurred many times. The chain combines TRBV7-8 with TRBJ2-1; 11 bases map to TRBD2. This CDR3 has 17 amino acids. Germline V gene data show CDR1 as SGHVS and CDR2 as FQNEAQ. Trimming at V came to 4 bases and at J to 5 bases, leaving 10 bases not matched to a gene. The CDR3 bases are TGTGCCAGCAGCTCTAGGGTAGCGGGAGGGATCCACAATGAGCAGTTCTTC. This gives the protein CASSSRVAGGIHNEQFF.

The chain combines TRBV25-1 with TRBJ2-3; TRBD2 is a possible D gene (6 bases). The length of the CDR3 is 16 residues. Per germline, CDR1 MGHDK and CDR2 SYGVNS. The V and J ends lost 2 bases and 3 bases respectively, with 15 bases between them. The CDR3 region is CASSERVTGRTDTQYF. In nucleotides, the CDR3 is TGTGCCAGCAGTGAACGGGTAACCGGGAGAACAGATACGCAGTATTTT.

Many counts were recorded for this clonotype. The chain joins TRBV6-5 to TRBJ2-6, with 8 positions matching TRBD2. This CDR3 has 16 residues. Germline CDR1 reads MNHEY; CDR2 reads SVGAGI. V was pared by 7 bases and J by 0 bases, with 5 bases of the junction left unmatched. Here the CDR3 reads CASTSGSSSGANVLTF. The CDR3 bases are TGTGCCAGCACTAGCGGGTCAAGCTCTGGGGCCAACGTCCTGACTTTC.